A single sample gave rise to the 16 T cell receptor beta chains below, sequenced in a study of T cell repertoires in cytomegalovirus infection. TCRdb processed the reads anew with MiXCR; each CDR3 protein has one entry. The table lists roughly 230,000 distinct CDR3 sequences, approximately 22% of them singletons. What was sequenced was CD8+ T cells from PBMCs. These receptors were taken from a human donor in good health (CMV status not recorded). Some clones in this sample may be carry-over from other donors' samples.

This clonotype was seen a few times. The V call is TRBV12-3 or TRBV12-4, the J call TRBJ1-1; D uncertain. The CDR3 is made up of 14 amino acids. The ends were cut back, 2 bases at V and 4 bases at J, with 11 bases in the middle. CDR3 in amino acids: CASSLRALRTEAFF. CDR3 nucleotides: TGTGCCAGCAGTTTACGGGCTCTCCGCACTGAAGCTTTCTTT.

In regard to this clonotype: The conserved phenylalanine or tryptophan is not found at the CDR3 terminus, so this likely reflects a read error. The chain combines TRBV12-3 or TRBV12-4 with TRBJ2-5; 8 bases agree with TRBD2. V lost 3 bases, J lost 5 bases, and 5 bases stayed unmatched. There are 14 residues in the CDR3. CDR3 sequence (DNA): TGTGCCAGCAGTTTTGGACTAGCAGGCGAGACCCAGTACTCC. Its protein product is CASSFGLAGETQYS.

The chain carries TRBV19 and TRBJ2-1; 12 bases agree with TRBD2. V was clipped by 7 bases and J by 9 bases; unmatched bases: 10. The CDR3 runs 15 residues. Germline CDR1 and CDR2: LNHDA and SQIVND (reference sequence). This CDR3 reads CASTALAGGPIEQFF. In nucleotides, the CDR3 is TGTGCCAGTACCGCCCTAGCGGGGGGGCCCATTGAGCAGTTCTTC.

The chain uses TRBV12-3 or TRBV12-4 and TRBJ1-5; D gene ambiguous. V was shortened by 1 base and J by 11 bases, with 6 bases between the two germline ends. The CDR3 is 11 amino acids. The CDR3 sequence is CASSLGETQHF. DNA of the CDR3: TGTGCCAGCAGTTTAGGGGAAACCCAGCATTTT.

As regards this clonotype: An end of the junction does not agree with germline; a read error may underlie this. The chain joins TRBV5-3 to TRBJ1-1, with a possible D match to TRBD1 (5 bases). TRBV5-3 is given ORF status, its function remaining uncertain. The CDR3 has 14 residues. The CDR3 loop is CASSYLTGNTEAFF. The DNA for the CDR3 is TGTGCCAGCAGCTACCTAACAGGGAACACTGAAGCTTTCTTT.

The chain employs TRBV29-1 and TRBJ2-1, with 7 bases matching TRBD2. J was trimmed by 4 bases and V by 7 bases; bases with no gene match: 7. From germline, CDR1 is SQVTM and CDR2 ANQGSEA. The length of the CDR3 is 13 residues. The CDR3 DNA follows: TGCAGCGGGTCCGGGGGGTGGTACAATGAGCAGTTCTTC. Protein product: CSGSGGWYNEQFF.

This clonotype came up a few times. The V gene is TRBV5-1, the J gene TRBJ2-1; D not certain. From germline, CDR1 is SGHRS and CDR2 YFSETQ. The V end was cut by 7 bases, the J end by 10 bases, with 18 bases between. The CDR3 runs 13 residues. In DNA form, the CDR3 reads TGCGCCAGCGGAATGGGCTCCGGTGGGGAGCAGTTCTTC. Its protein product is CASGMGSGGEQFF. Filled out from reference TRBV5-1 and TRBJ2-1, the complete variable domain reads KAGVTQTPRYLIKTRGQQVTLSCSPISGHRSVSWYQQTPGQGLQFLFEYFSETQRNKGNFPGRFSGRQFSNSRSEMNVSTLELGDSALYLCASGMGSGGEQFFGPGTRLTVL.

There are a few counts of this clonotype. The chain carries TRBV27 and TRBJ1-6, with D maybe TRBD1 (5 bases). With 6 bases removed from V and 10 bases from J, the gap between germline ends came to 16 bases. The CDR3 length is 14 residues. Germline V CDR1 and CDR2: MNHEY, SMNVEV (reference sequence). CDR3 loop: CASRSMTGQSPLHF. The DNA of the CDR3 is TGTGCCAGCAGGTCCATGACGGGGCAATCACCCCTCCACTTT.

In this sample, this clonotype turned up many times. The V gene is TRBV12-3 or TRBV12-4, the J gene TRBJ1-4; D unresolved. This CDR3 region has 12 residues. Trimming cost V 5 bases and J 6 bases, with 7 bases left between them. For the CDR3, the DNA is TGTGCCAGCAGTCTGAGGGATGAAAAACTGTTTTTT. Its translation: CASSLRDEKLFF.

Points on this clonotype: Possible read error: a much larger clone is one base away. The rearrangement uses TRBV7-6 and TRBJ1-1; TRBD1 agrees at 8 bases. The CDR3 has 16 amino acids. Germline V gene data show CDR1 as SGHVS and CDR2 as FNYEAQ. The CDR3 region has the DNA TGTGCCAACAGCTTATTCGTACAGGGGGAAGGATCTGAAGCTTTCTTT. It is translated as CANSLFVQGEGSEAFF.

The chain recombines TRBV5-6 with TRBJ2-1, with D possibly TRBD2 on 6 matching bases. The CDR3 has 14 residues. CDR1 SGHDT and CDR2 YYEEEE come from the germline V gene. V was shortened by 3 bases and J by 4 bases, with 11 bases between the two germline ends. This CDR3 is CASSSPRGYNEQFF. The CDR3 DNA reads TGTGCCAGCAGCTCGCCTCGGGGGTACAATGAGCAGTTCTTC.

This clonotype has a handful of counts. The chain carries TRBV6-6 and TRBJ1-3; no definite D call. V shed 2 bases and J shed 0 bases, with 8 bases lying between them. The CDR3 sequence is 15 residues long. Germline CDR1 MNHNY, CDR2 SVGAGI (reference sequence). The CDR3 spells CASSYLAVSGNTIYF. The CDR3 DNA reads TGTGCCAGCAGTTACCTGGCGGTCTCTGGAAACACCATATATTTT.

This chain links TRBV7-9 with TRBJ2-7, with D uncertain. The CDR3 consists of 15 residues. Between the trimmed V and J ends, which lost 1 base and 5 bases, there was a span of 15 bases. In germline, CDR1 is SEHNR, CDR2 FQNEAQ (reference sequence). The DNA of the CDR3 is TGTGCCAGCAGCTTAGGTCAAGGAATTGAGCACGAGCAGTACTTC. Translated, it gives CASSLGQGIEHEQYF.

In its sample, this clonotype was seen many times. The chain couples TRBV24-1 to TRBJ1-1; no clear D gene. Per germline, CDR1 KGHDR and CDR2 SFDVKD. The CDR3 extends over 11 amino acids. Trimming cost V 6 bases and J 5 bases, with 6 bases left between them. In DNA, the CDR3 is TGTGCCACCAGTTTTGGGACTGAAGCTTTCTTT. Amino acids: CATSFGTEAFF.

The chain recombines TRBV24-1 with TRBJ2-3; 8 bases are shared with TRBD2. V shed 5 bases and J 4 bases; nucleotides not matched to a gene: 4. The CDR3 consists of 14 residues. Germline V lookup: CDR1 KGHDR, CDR2 SFDVKD. The CDR3 bases are TGTGCCACCAGTGGTGCTAGCGGGTCAGATACGCAGTATTTT. Residues: CATSGASGSDTQYF.

Worth noting for this clonotype: The germline gene is not matched at one end of the junction; a read error may be the cause. J is TRBJ2-1 and V is TRBV7-2, with D tentatively TRBD1 or TRBD2 (6 bases each). The CDR3 runs 14 residues. Germline assignment: CDR1 SGHTA and CDR2 FQGNSA. The CDR3 nucleotides are TGTGCCAGCAGATTAGGGGGGCTTTACAATGAGCAGTTCTTC. Translated: CASRLGGLYNEQFF.